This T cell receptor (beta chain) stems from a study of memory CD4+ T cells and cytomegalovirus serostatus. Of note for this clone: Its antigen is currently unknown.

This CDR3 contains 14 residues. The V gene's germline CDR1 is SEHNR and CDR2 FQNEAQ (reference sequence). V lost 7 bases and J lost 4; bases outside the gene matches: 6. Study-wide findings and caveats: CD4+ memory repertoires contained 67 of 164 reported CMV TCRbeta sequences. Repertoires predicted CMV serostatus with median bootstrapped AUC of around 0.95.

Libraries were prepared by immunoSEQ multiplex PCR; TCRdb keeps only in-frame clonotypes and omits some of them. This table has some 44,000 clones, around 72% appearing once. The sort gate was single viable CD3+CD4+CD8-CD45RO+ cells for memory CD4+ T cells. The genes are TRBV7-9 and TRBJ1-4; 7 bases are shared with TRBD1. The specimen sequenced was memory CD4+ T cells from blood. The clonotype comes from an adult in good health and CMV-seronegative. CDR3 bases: TGTGCCAGCACCACGACAGGGAGTAATGAAAAACTGTTTTTT. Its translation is CASTTTGSNEKLFF.